Here is one T cell receptor (beta chain) with its context. This clone was detected once. This receptor's antigen is unknown. No much larger clonotype is one base removed from it; base qualities were not supplied. This sample was included in a study of blood T cell repertoires in COVID-19 (dated by TCRdb to 2019 to 2021). Study-level background: Collaborator samples came from the United States, Italy and Spain and covered acute and convalescent phases of COVID-19. The material from the prospective study consisted of cDNA or gDNA derived from T cells, B-cell-depleted T cells, or PBMCs. The dataset comprised deeply sampled blood TCRbeta repertoires from subjects exposed to, actively infected with, or recovered from COVID-19. The repertoires were released in a freely available public database intended as a resource for research on the immune response to SARS-CoV-2. Samples were obtained from the ongoing ImmuneRACE study (first 160 participants) and from some 1,300 subjects provided by 6 global collaborators. Sample metadata almost always included a de-identified subject ID, COVID-19 status, age in years and sex. Where available, HLA class I and class II types were obtained from metadata supplied by the sample provider rather than from assay-based typing.

TCRbeta CDR3 regions were amplified from genomic DNA using the immunoSEQ Assay, a bias-controlled multiplex PCR. Regarding the original processing steps: The number of nucleated cells in each sample was estimated from the amplification of reference gene primers within the assay. Sequence reads were collapsed and filtered to measure the absolute abundance of every unique TCRbeta CDR3 rearrangement. For each sample, productive Simpson clonality was calculated as the square root of Simpson's diversity index over productive rearrangements. TCRdb mirrors the immuneACCESS table, restricted to in-frame sequences. Some clones are absent from its copies; in checked studies, under half trace to an unresolved V gene, and the reason for the others is unknown. The D gene and trimming were derived from the DNA, and the V and J assignments and clone size from that table. The table for this sample lists roughly 260,000 clones; roughly 90% of them were counted only once. Approximately 11% of the sample is in the top ten clones.

What the work shows at the level of the full study, not this receptor alone: The quantity of clinical and demographic metadata differed by source and by participant and was supplied without curation.

At one collaborating source in Seattle, patients were enrolled during active infection and were followed longitudinally through the course of disease. The collaborating institutions used their own protocols to collect whole blood in K2EDTA tubes. Collaborator samples were shipped for TCRbeta analysis as frozen whole blood, isolated PBMCs, or DNA extracted from either sample type. At the junction V is shortened by 5 bases and J by 7 bases; bases outside the gene matches: 6. The CDR3 sequence holds 15 residues, the cysteine and phenylalanine included. Only the CDR3 region is kept as DNA, spanning 45 bases read in frame from base 1. CDR1 and CDR2 (SGHTA, FQGTGA) derive from the germline V gene.

Specimen: peripheral blood. The receptor's source is a woman in her twenties or thirties with COVID-19, enrolled during active disease. The chain couples TRBV7-3 to TRBJ2-5; 14 central nucleotides agree with TRBD2. For the CDR3, the sequence is CASSPTSGRGGTQYF. The bases read TGTGCCAGCAGCCCGACTAGCGGGAGGGGGGGGACCCAGTACTTC.